The 19 T cell receptor beta chains reported below all come from one sample, sequenced in a study of blood T cell repertoires in COVID-19. The assay was immunoSEQ multiplex PCR, and TCRdb's table has in-frame clones only and misses some. The sample yields nearly 110,000 clones, almost 85% seen once. Sequenced input: peripheral blood. Receptor source: a human donor in a cohort sampled during active COVID-19.

The chain employs TRBV18 and TRBJ2-7; D may be TRBD2 (6 bases). Germline V gives CDR1 KGHSH, CDR2 LQKENI. The CDR3 extends over 13 amino acids. V was trimmed by 6 bases and J by 4 bases, leaving 13 bases between them. Written as DNA, the CDR3 is TGTGCCAGCTCTAGCGGAGCCGGGTACGAGCAGTACGTC. Translation gives CASSSGAGYEQYV.

V is TRBV6-6 and J is TRBJ2-2; 7 bases match TRBD2. From germline, CDR1 is MNHNY and CDR2 SVGAGI (reference sequence). V lost 2 bases and J lost 1; bases outside the gene matches: 1. This CDR3 has 15 amino acids. The CDR3 nucleotides are TGTGCCAGCAGTTACCCTAGCGGGAACACCGGGGAGCTGTTTTTT. Amino acid sequence: CASSYPSGNTGELFF.

The chain couples TRBV12-3 or TRBV12-4 to TRBJ1-1; possible D gene TRBD1, 5 bases. The CDR3 is 10 amino acids. Between the trimmed V and J ends, which lost 8 bases and 5 bases, there was a span of 6 bases. CDR3 bases: TGTGCCAGCGGGGGGACTGAAGCTTTCTTT. This encodes CASGGTEAFF.

This chain connects TRBV29-1 to TRBJ2-3; possibly TRBD2 for D (6 bases). CDR3 length equals 16 residues. V was trimmed by 3 bases and J by 0 bases, leaving 16 bases between them. CDR1 SQVTM and CDR2 ANQGSEA come from the germline V gene. The CDR3 DNA sequence: TGCAGCGTTGAGGGGGTCGCTGGGACTAGCACAGATACGCAGTATTTT. This sequence encodes CSVEGVAGTSTDTQYF.

This clone was detected a few times. This chain joins TRBV19 and TRBJ1-5; D unclear. Per germline, CDR1 LNHDA and CDR2 SQIVND (reference sequence). The ends were cut back, 1 base at V and 7 bases at J, with 14 bases in the middle. The CDR3 covers 15 residues. The CDR3 DNA follows: TGTGCCAGTAGTATAGGGTCCGGGTTCGGACAGCCCCAGCATTTT. Its protein is CASSIGSGFGQPQHF.

The chain joins TRBV6-5 to TRBJ1-5; possible D gene TRBD1, 6 bases. The ends were cut back, 7 bases at V and 3 bases at J, with 13 bases in the middle. Per germline, CDR1 MNHEY and CDR2 SVGAGI. The CDR3 runs 14 residues. Here the CDR3 reads CASTPGVTNQPQHF. The CDR3 DNA is TGTGCCAGCACTCCAGGGGTAACCAATCAGCCCCAGCATTTT.

This rearrangement joins TRBV3-1 (or the pseudogene TRBV3-2) to TRBJ2-7; 7 positions agree with TRBD2. V was clipped by 3 bases and J by 1 base; unmatched bases: 6. This CDR3 contains 15 residues. From germline, CDR1 is LGHDT and CDR2 YNNKEL (reference sequence). DNA of the CDR3: TGTGCCAGCAGCCAGGGGCTAGCGGATTCCTACGAGCAGTACTTC. Translation: CASSQGLADSYEQYF.

V usage is TRBV5-6 and J usage is TRBJ2-1; 9 bases line up with TRBD2. CDR3 length: 14 residues. Per germline, CDR1 SGHDT and CDR2 YYEEEE. The ends lost 7 bases at V and 3 bases at J; junction bases unmatched: 5. CDR3 DNA: TGTGCCAGCTTGGGACTAGCAGTCTACAATGAGCAGTTCTTC. Translating it yields CASLGLAVYNEQFF.

J is TRBJ2-1 and V is TRBV3-1 (or the pseudogene TRBV3-2); D gene uncertain. The V gene's germline CDR1 is LGHDT and CDR2 YNNKEL (reference sequence). The V and J ends lost 0 bases and 10 bases respectively, with 7 bases between them. CDR3 length equals 12 residues. CDR3 nucleotides: TGTGCCAGCAGCCAAGAGAGATACGAGCAGTTCTTC. The encoded protein is CASSQERYEQFF.

This rearrangement joins TRBV6-2 or TRBV6-3 to TRBJ2-1, with D tentatively TRBD1 (6 bases). The ends were cut back, 5 bases at V and 5 bases at J, with 16 bases in the middle. The CDR3 loop spans 15 amino acids. Germline CDR1 MNHEY, CDR2 SVGEGT. CDR3 residues: CASSQPGVGNNEQFF. The CDR3 DNA reads TGTGCCAGCAGTCAACCAGGGGTCGGGAACAATGAGCAGTTCTTC.

This clone occurred a few times. The rearrangement uses TRBV5-4 and TRBJ1-4; 8 bases map to TRBD1. The germline V gene has CDR1 SGHNT and CDR2 YYREEE (reference sequence). The J segment lost 8 bases and the V segment lost 5 bases, leaving 11 bases of the junction unmatched. CDR3 length: 15 residues. Here the CDR3 reads CASREGRAGGEKLFF. The CDR3 DNA reads as TGTGCCAGCAGGGAGGGACGGGCAGGGGGCGAAAAACTGTTTTTT.

V is TRBV19 and J is TRBJ1-2; D unclear. Germline CDR1 and CDR2: LNHDA and SQIVND (reference sequence). CDR3 length: 13 amino acids. The V and J ends lost 5 bases and 5 bases respectively, with 12 bases between them. In DNA, the CDR3 is TGTGCCAGTAGTTGGCCGGCGGTTTATGGCTACACCTTC. Amino acid sequence: CASSWPAVYGYTF.

The rearrangement joins TRBV2 to TRBJ1-4, with D uncertain. Trimming shortened V by 5 bases and J by 5 bases, and 12 bases separated the two germline ends. Germline V gene data show CDR1 as SNHLY and CDR2 as FYNNEI. There are 14 residues in the CDR3. CDR3 DNA: TGTGCCAGCAGTCCCCTCGGCGGAAATGAAAAACTGTTTTTT. It codes for CASSPLGGNEKLFF.

In nucleotides, the CDR3 is TGCAGCGTTCAAATTTCTGGAAACACCATATATTTT. This translates into CSVQISGNTIYF. The rearrangement uses TRBV29-1 and TRBJ1-3, with D unclear. The V gene lost 5 bases and the J gene lost 1 base, with 6 bases spanning the gap. The CDR3 covers 12 residues. Germline lookup yields CDR1 SQVTM and CDR2 ANQGSEA.

V is TRBV18 and J is TRBJ2-2; the match to TRBD1 covers 9 bases. There are 19 residues in the CDR3. The V gene end was trimmed by 3 bases and the J gene end by 4 bases; junction bases not matched to a gene: 15. Germline CDR1 is KGHSH and CDR2 is LQKENI. CDR3 region: CASSPFGTGIGVSTGELFF. Here the CDR3 DNA reads TGTGCCAGCTCACCCTTCGGGACAGGGATAGGTGTGAGCACCGGGGAGCTGTTTTTT.

V usage is TRBV4-3 and J usage is TRBJ2-1, with D possibly being TRBD2 (6 bases). The ends were cut back, 1 base at V and 4 bases at J, with 14 bases in the middle. This CDR3 is 16 amino acids long. Germline CDR1 reads LGHNA; CDR2 reads YSLEER. CDR3 sequence: CASSQAGLGGYNEQFF. The DNA of the CDR3 is TGCGCCAGCAGCCAAGCGGGTTTGGGGGGTTACAATGAGCAGTTCTTC.

The chain recombines TRBV6-2 or TRBV6-3 with TRBJ1-3; D uncertain. Trimming cost V 0 bases and J 4 bases, with 13 bases left between them. Per the germline V gene, CDR1 is MNHEY and CDR2 is SVGEGT. This CDR3 has 16 residues. The CDR3 is CASSYSNEVWGNTIYF. As DNA, the CDR3 is TGTGCCAGCAGTTACTCGAACGAGGTGTGGGGAAACACCATATATTTT.

The chain employs TRBV6-2 or TRBV6-3 and TRBJ2-1; 7 bases map to TRBD1. This CDR3 is 13 amino acids long. Per germline, CDR1 MNHEY and CDR2 SVGEGT. V lost 5 bases to trimming and J lost 13 bases; unmatched junction nucleotides: 11. The CDR3 loop reads CASSTSTGDNQFF. The CDR3 nucleotides are TGTGCCAGCAGTACCTCCACAGGGGATAATCAGTTCTTC.

This chain uses TRBV19 with TRBJ2-1; D may be TRBD2 (5 bases). Per germline, CDR1 LNHDA and CDR2 SQIVND (reference sequence). V was clipped by 3 bases and J by 3 bases, with 12 bases between them. This CDR3 contains 15 residues. The CDR3 loop reads CASSMSWENYNEQFF. The CDR3 region has the DNA TGTGCCAGTAGTATGTCTTGGGAGAACTACAATGAGCAGTTCTTC.